This TCR beta chain was recovered during a study of post-analysis software for immune sequencing data. The V and J ends lost 4 bases and 7 bases, in that order; junction bases with no gene match: 15. This CDR3 region has 16 residues. Germline CDR1 and CDR2: SGHRS and YFSETQ. Study-wide points: Patients carried five TRBV segments more frequently than controls did, and TRBV5-6, TRBV5-1 and TRBV20-1 were among them. Controls had significantly higher normalized Chao1 diversity than multiple sclerosis patients.

Unique molecular identifiers featured in each of the TCR beta cDNA libraries. T cells numbering about 0.9 to 10 million yielded cDNA molecules that totaled approximately 500,000. MiXCR was run by TCRdb on the PCR reads, yielding one entry per CDR3 protein. The sample consists of about 560,000 distinct CDR3 sequences, about 40% of them appearing once. This clonotype was counted a few times. Antigen unknown. The chain joins TRBV5-1 to TRBJ2-7; the match to TRBD1 covers 9 bases. This TCR was sampled from a girl aged 5 to 17 with multiple sclerosis. Sequencing was carried out using blood. CDR3 amino acids: CASSLVLPGQGREQYF. CDR3 DNA: TGCGCCAGCAGCCTGGTTCTACCGGGACAGGGCCGAGAGCAGTACTTC.